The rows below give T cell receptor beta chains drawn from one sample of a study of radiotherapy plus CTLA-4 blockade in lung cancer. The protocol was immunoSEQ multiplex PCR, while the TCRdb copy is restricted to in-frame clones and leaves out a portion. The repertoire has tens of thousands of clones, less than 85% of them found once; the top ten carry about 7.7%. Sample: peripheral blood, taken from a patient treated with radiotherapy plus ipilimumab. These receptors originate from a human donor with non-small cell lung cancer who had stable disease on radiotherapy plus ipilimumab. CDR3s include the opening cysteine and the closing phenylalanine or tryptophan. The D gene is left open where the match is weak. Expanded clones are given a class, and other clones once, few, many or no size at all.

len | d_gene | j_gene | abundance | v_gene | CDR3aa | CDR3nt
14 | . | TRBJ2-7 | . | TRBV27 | CASSPRGGSYEQYF | TGTGCCAGCAGTCCCAGAGGGGGCTCCTACGAGCAGTACTTC
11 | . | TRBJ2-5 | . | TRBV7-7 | CASTPQETQYF | TGTGCCAGCACCCCCCAAGAGACCCAGTACTTC
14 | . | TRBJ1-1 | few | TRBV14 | CASSQVFGGTEAFF | TGTGCCAGCAGCCAAGTTTTTGGGGGCACTGAAGCTTTCTTT
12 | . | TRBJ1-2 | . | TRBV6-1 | CASRQENYGYTF | TGTGCCAGCAGACAGGAGAACTATGGCTACACCTTC
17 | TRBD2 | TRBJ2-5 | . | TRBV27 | CASSLSVSGGPGETQYF | TGTGCCAGCAGTTTATCAGTTAGCGGGGGCCCAGGGGAGACCCAGTACTTC
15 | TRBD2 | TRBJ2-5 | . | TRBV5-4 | CASSFTSGGGETQYF | TGTGCCAGCAGCTTTACTAGCGGGGGGGGAGAGACCCAGTACTTC
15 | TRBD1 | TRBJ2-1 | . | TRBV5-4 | CASSSDRASYNEQFF | TGTGCCAGCAGCTCGGACAGGGCCTCCTACAATGAGCAGTTCTTC
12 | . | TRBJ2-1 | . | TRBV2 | CASSQTNWGPFF | TGTGCCAGCAGCCAAACTAACTGGGGGCCATTCTTC
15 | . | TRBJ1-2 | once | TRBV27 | CASRIFQGAYYGYTF | TGTGCCAGCAGGATCTTCCAAGGGGCTTACTATGGCTACACCTTC
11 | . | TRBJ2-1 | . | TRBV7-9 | CASSLKNEQFF | TGTGCCAGCAGCTTGAAGAATGAGCAGTTCTTC
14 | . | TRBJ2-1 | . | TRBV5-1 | CASSPGTTRGEQFF | TGCGCCAGCAGCCCCGGGACCACCAGGGGTGAGCAGTTCTTC
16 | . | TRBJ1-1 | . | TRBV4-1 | CASSPGQGTLNTEAFF | TGCGCCAGCAGCCCAGGGCAAGGGACACTGAACACTGAAGCTTTCTTT
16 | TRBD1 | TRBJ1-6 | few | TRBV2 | CASSTWTGRNNSPLHF | TGTGCCAGCAGTACTTGGACAGGGAGAAATAATTCACCCCTCCACTTT
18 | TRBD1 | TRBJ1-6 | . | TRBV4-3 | CASSQPANPGTGFSPLHF | TGCGCCAGCAGCCAACCAGCTAATCCGGGGACAGGGTTTTCACCCCTCCACTTT
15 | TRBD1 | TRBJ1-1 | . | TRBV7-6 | CASSLAQGGETEAFF | TGTGCCAGCAGCTTAGCTCAGGGGGGCGAAACTGAAGCTTTCTTT
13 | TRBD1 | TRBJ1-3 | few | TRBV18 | CASSGQGLDTIYF | TGTGCCAGCTCGGGACAGGGGTTGGACACCATATATTTT
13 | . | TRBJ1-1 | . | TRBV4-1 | CASSLPAISTAFF | TGCGCCAGCAGCCTCCCGGCAATCTCGACGGCTTTCTTT
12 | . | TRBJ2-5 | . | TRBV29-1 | CSVSGPLGTQYF | TGCAGCGTTTCGGGGCCCCTCGGGACCCAGTACTTC
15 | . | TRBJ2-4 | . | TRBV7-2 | CASSSTRTSINIQYF | TGTGCCAGCAGCTCCACCAGGACCTCCATAAACATTCAGTACTTC
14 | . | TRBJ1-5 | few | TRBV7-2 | CASSSDGRNQPQHF | TGTGCCAGCAGCTCGGACGGACGCAATCAGCCCCAGCATTTT
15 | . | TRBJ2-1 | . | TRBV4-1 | CASSLEGEWYNEQFF | TGCGCCAGCAGCCTCGAGGGAGAATGGTACAATGAGCAGTTCTTC
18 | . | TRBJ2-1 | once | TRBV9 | CASSANFRGASSYNEQFF | TGTGCCAGCAGCGCGAACTTCCGGGGGGCCAGCTCCTACAATGAGCAGTTCTTC
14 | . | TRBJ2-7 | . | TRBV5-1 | CASSKDGATYEQYF | TGCGCCAGCAGCAAGGACGGGGCCACCTACGAGCAGTACTTC
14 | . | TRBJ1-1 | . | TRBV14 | CASSQEFRGSEAFF | TGTGCCAGCAGCCAAGAATTCAGGGGTAGTGAAGCTTTCTTT
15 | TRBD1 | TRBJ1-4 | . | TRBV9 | CASSGGQGYQGKLFF | TGTGCCAGCAGCGGGGGACAGGGCTACCAGGGAAAACTGTTTTTT
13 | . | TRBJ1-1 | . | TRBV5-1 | CASSPGTNTEAFF | TGCGCCAGCAGTCCTGGGACCAACACTGAAGCTTTCTTT
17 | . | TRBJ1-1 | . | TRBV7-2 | CASSTRGGAGSSTEAFF | TGTGCCAGCAGCACCCGCGGGGGGGCGGGAAGTAGCACTGAAGCTTTCTTT
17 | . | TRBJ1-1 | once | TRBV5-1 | CASSLADSRRVNTEAFF | TGCGCCAGCAGCTTGGCCGACTCCAGGCGGGTGAACACTGAAGCTTTCTTT
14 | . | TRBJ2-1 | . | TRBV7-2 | CASSFRTSSIEQFF | TGTGCCAGCAGCTTTAGGACTTCGAGTATTGAGCAGTTCTTC
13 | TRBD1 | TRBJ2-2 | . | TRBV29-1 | CSVGETGAGELFF | TGCAGCGTTGGGGAGACAGGGGCCGGGGAGCTGTTTTTT
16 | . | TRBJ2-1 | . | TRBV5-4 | CASSFTGWGPYNEQFF | TGTGCCAGCAGCTTTACGGGGTGGGGTCCTTACAATGAGCAGTTCTTC
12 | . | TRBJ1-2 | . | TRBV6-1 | CASSDGGDGYTF | TGTGCCAGCAGTGATGGCGGCGATGGCTACACCTTC
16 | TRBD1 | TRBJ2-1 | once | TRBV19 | CASSRFRDRVYNEQFF | TGTGCCAGTAGTAGATTCCGGGACAGGGTCTACAATGAGCAGTTCTTC
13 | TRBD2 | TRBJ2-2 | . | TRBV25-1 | CASTSGGTRELFF | TGTGCCAGCACTAGCGGGGGGACCAGGGAGCTGTTTTTT
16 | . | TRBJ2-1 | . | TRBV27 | CASSIGQNPRYNEQFF | TGTGCCAGCAGTATCGGACAGAATCCAAGGTACAATGAGCAGTTCTTC
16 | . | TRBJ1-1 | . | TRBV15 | CATSSRGDPMNTEAFF | TGTGCCACCAGCAGCAGGGGAGACCCTATGAACACTGAAGCTTTCTTT
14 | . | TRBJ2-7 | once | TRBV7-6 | CASSLGSGTYEQYF | TGTGCCAGCAGCTTAGGCTCGGGTACCTACGAGCAGTACTTC
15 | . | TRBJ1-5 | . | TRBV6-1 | CASNLQGSSNQPQHF | TGTGCCAGCAACCTACAGGGATCTAGCAATCAGCCCCAGCATTTT
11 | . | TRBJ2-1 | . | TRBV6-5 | CASSVVPEQFF | TGTGCCAGCAGTGTCGTCCCTGAGCAGTTCTTC
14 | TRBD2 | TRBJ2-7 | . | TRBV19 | CASSIAGASYEQYF | TGTGCCAGCAGTATAGCGGGGGCCTCCTACGAGCAGTACTTC
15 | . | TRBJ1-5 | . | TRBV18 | CASSPQPYSNQPQHF | TGTGCCAGCTCACCTCAACCTTATAGCAATCAGCCCCAGCATTTT
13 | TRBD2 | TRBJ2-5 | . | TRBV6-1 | CASRGLAGETQYF | TGTGCCAGCAGAGGACTAGCGGGCGAGACCCAGTACTTC